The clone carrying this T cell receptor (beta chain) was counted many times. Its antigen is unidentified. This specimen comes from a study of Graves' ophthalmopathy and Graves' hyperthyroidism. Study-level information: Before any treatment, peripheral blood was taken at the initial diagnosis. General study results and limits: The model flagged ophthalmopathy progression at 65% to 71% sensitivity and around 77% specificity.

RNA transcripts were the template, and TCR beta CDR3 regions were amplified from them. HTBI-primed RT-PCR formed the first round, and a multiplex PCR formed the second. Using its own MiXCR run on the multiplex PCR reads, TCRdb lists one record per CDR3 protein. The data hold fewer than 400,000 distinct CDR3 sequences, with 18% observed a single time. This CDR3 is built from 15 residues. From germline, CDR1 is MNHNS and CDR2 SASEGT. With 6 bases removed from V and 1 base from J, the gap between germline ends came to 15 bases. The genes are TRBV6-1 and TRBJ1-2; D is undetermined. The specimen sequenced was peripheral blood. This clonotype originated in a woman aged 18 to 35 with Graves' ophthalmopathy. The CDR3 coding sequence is TGTGCCAGCAGGGATCTTACGGGAATTAACTATGGCTACACCTTC. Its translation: CASRDLTGINYGYTF.